This is a list of T cell receptor beta chains from one sample in a study of blood T cell repertoires in COVID-19. TCRdb's copy holds only in-frame clones and misses some; the assay was immunoSEQ multiplex PCR. The sample lists more than 65,000 clones, about 81% occurring once. The sample taken for sequencing was peripheral blood. The receptors stem from a woman older than 75 with acute or convalescent COVID-19. The CDR3 runs from the conserved cysteine through the conserved F or W. D genes are given only for firm matches. Rows may omit the clone size; those that give it use once, few, many or a size class.

V gene: TRBV4-1
clone size: -
D gene: -
J gene: TRBJ2-3
CDR3 length: 15
CDR3 DNA: TGCGCCAGCAGCCAACCAGCGACCTTCACAGATACGCAGTATTTT
CDR3 protein: CASSQPATFTDTQYF

V gene: TRBV6-5
clone size: -
D gene: TRBD1
J gene: TRBJ2-1
CDR3 length: 15
CDR3 DNA: TGTGCCAGCAGTTACCCTGGGACAGGGGGCTATGAGCAGTTCTTC
CDR3 protein: CASSYPGTGGYEQFF

V gene: TRBV5-1
clone size: -
D gene: TRBD2
J gene: TRBJ2-2
CDR3 length: 15
CDR3 DNA: TGCGCCAGCAGAAGGCGGGAGGGTAGCACCGGGGAGCTGTTTTTT
CDR3 protein: CASRRREGSTGELFF

V gene: TRBV10-3
clone size: -
D gene: -
J gene: TRBJ2-5
CDR3 length: 13
CDR3 DNA: TGTGCCATCAGTGGCAGACAGCGAGAGACCCAGTACTTC
CDR3 protein: CAISGRQRETQYF

V gene: TRBV2
clone size: -
D gene: TRBD1
J gene: TRBJ1-1
CDR3 length: 12
CDR3 DNA: TGTGCCAGCAGTGGACAGGGCACTGAAGCTTTCTTT
CDR3 protein: CASSGQGTEAFF

V gene: TRBV18
clone size: -
D gene: -
J gene: TRBJ1-6
CDR3 length: 15
CDR3 DNA: TGTGCCAGCGGTAGGGACTCCGGGTGGTATTCACCCCTCCACTTT
CDR3 protein: CASGRDSGWYSPLHF

V gene: TRBV7-2
clone size: few
D gene: -
J gene: TRBJ1-5
CDR3 length: 15
CDR3 DNA: TGTGCCAGCAGCTTCAGCAGGGATAGCAATCAGCCCCAGCATTTT
CDR3 protein: CASSFSRDSNQPQHF

V gene: TRBV19
clone size: -
D gene: TRBD2
J gene: TRBJ2-7
CDR3 length: 18
CDR3 DNA: TGTGCCAGTAGTATAGCCGACCAATCCCTAGCGGGGGGCTACGAGCAGTACTTC
CDR3 protein: CASSIADQSLAGGYEQYF

V gene: TRBV5-1
clone size: -
D gene: -
J gene: TRBJ2-7
CDR3 length: 13
CDR3 DNA: TGCGCCAGCAGCGGACCGGGGGGCTTCGAGCAGTACTTC
CDR3 protein: CASSGPGGFEQYF

V gene: TRBV6-1
clone size: few
D gene: TRBD2
J gene: TRBJ2-7
CDR3 length: 17
CDR3 DNA: TGTGCCAGCAGTGCCCCGCCCGGGCCTAGCGGGACCAACGAGCAGTACTTC
CDR3 protein: CASSAPPGPSGTNEQYF

V gene: TRBV5-6
clone size: -
D gene: -
J gene: TRBJ1-6
CDR3 length: 14
CDR3 DNA: TGTGCCAGCAGCTTGACCAGGGGTGGTTCACCCCTCCACTTT
CDR3 protein: CASSLTRGGSPLHF

V gene: TRBV7-6
clone size: -
D gene: TRBD2
J gene: TRBJ2-2
CDR3 length: 18
CDR3 DNA: TGTGCCAGCAGCTTAGTGACTAGCGGGAGGACGAACACCGGGGAGCTGTTTTTT
CDR3 protein: CASSLVTSGRTNTGELFF

V gene: TRBV7-9
clone size: -
D gene: TRBD1
J gene: TRBJ1-5
CDR3 length: 13
CDR3 DNA: TGTGCCAGCAGCCCCTTGGGACAGCAGCCCCAGCATTTT
CDR3 protein: CASSPLGQQPQHF

V gene: TRBV7-2
clone size: once
D gene: TRBD1
J gene: TRBJ1-2
CDR3 length: 15
CDR3 DNA: TGTGCCAGCAGCCCACCCGGGACAGGGTACTATGGCTACACCTTC
CDR3 protein: CASSPPGTGYYGYTF

V gene: TRBV9
clone size: -
D gene: -
J gene: TRBJ2-7
CDR3 length: 14
CDR3 DNA: TGTGCCAGCAGCGTAGGGGGAGCTCCAAGCGAGCAGTACTTC
CDR3 protein: CASSVGGAPSEQYF

V gene: TRBV30
clone size: -
D gene: TRBD2
J gene: TRBJ2-7
CDR3 length: 12
CDR3 DNA: TGTGCCTGGGAGCGGGGATCCTACGAGCAGTACTTC
CDR3 protein: CAWERGSYEQYF